These 4 T cell receptor beta chains were sequenced from one sample in a study of beta chain features in type 1 diabetes. Sequencing targeted expressed TCRB transcripts, as all isolated RNA had been reverse transcribed. Clones were sequenced by immunoSEQ multiplex PCR, and TCRdb holds only the in-frame ones, with some missing. The sample has about 300,000 clones; under 8.5% are singletons. Input material: central memory CD4+ T cells from blood. These receptors all stem from a woman between 18 and 29 years old in good health.

The gene calls are TRBV5-4 and TRBJ2-5, with a possible D match to TRBD2 (5 bases). Germline V CDR1 and CDR2: SGHNT, YYREEE (reference sequence). This CDR3 spans 13 amino acids. V dropped 10 bases and J dropped 1 base, with 14 bases sitting between them. The DNA for the CDR3 is TGTGCCGCGTCCAGGAGGTTCCAAGAGACCCAGTACTTC. This translates into CAASRRFQETQYF.

J is TRBJ1-1 and V is TRBV27; maybe TRBD1 (5 bases). Germline-derived CDR1 and CDR2 are MNHEY and SMNVEV (reference sequence). V was clipped by 2 bases and J by 2 bases, with 9 bases between them. The CDR3 covers 14 residues. The CDR3 coding sequence is TGTGCCAGCAGTTTAATGGGGCCAAACACTGAAGCTTTCTTT. Translated, it gives CASSLMGPNTEAFF.

This clone was seen a handful of times. V usage is TRBV5-1 and J usage is TRBJ2-7; TRBD1 aligns across 8 bases. The length of the CDR3 is 16 residues. Per germline, CDR1 SGHRS and CDR2 YFSETQ. The ends lost 7 bases at V and 0 bases at J; junction bases unmatched: 12. The CDR3 is CASAPITGGHSYEQYF. In nucleotides, the CDR3 is TGCGCCAGCGCCCCCATCACAGGGGGACACTCCTACGAGCAGTACTTC.

This clone was found many times. V and J are TRBV2 and TRBJ1-1; TRBD1 aligns across 10 bases. J lost 10 bases, V lost 4 bases, and 3 bases had no gene match. This CDR3 is built from 12 residues. The germline CDR1 and CDR2 sequences are SNHLY and FYNNEI. The chain's CDR3 is CASSGTGGIAFF. CDR3 coding DNA: TGTGCCAGCAGTGGGACAGGGGGGATAGCTTTCTTT.